This passage covers 23 T cell receptor beta chains from one sample sequenced in a study of T cell responses to AZD1222 COVID-19 vaccine. The table came from immunoSEQ multiplex PCR; TCRdb's copy has only in-frame clones and leaves some out. The sample has 140,000 to 150,000 clones; approximately 90% are singletons. Here the sequenced sample was peripheral blood, taken on day 0 of AZD1222 vaccination. These receptors were taken from an adult in good health.

The chain combines TRBV19 with TRBJ1-6, with D possibly matching TRBD1 (5 bases). Trimming pared 6 bases from V and 11 bases from J, leaving 17 bases between. From germline, CDR1 is LNHDA and CDR2 SQIVND (reference sequence). This CDR3 is 14 amino acids long. CDR3 sequence: CASRTGPPWAPLHF. Written as DNA, the CDR3 is TGTGCCAGTAGAACGGGACCTCCTTGGGCACCCCTCCACTTT.

The V call is TRBV27, the J call TRBJ2-3, with 12 positions matching TRBD2. The germline CDR1 and CDR2 sequences are MNHEY and SMNVEV (reference sequence). The CDR3 consists of 16 residues. The V and J ends lost 5 bases and 10 bases, in that order; junction bases with no gene match: 13. The CDR3: CASSTSGGYLPGAQYF. DNA of the CDR3: TGTGCCAGCAGTACTAGCGGGGGGTACTTACCAGGCGCGCAGTATTTT.

The CDR3 reads CASSSSRYEQYF. For the CDR3, the DNA is TGTGCCAGCAGCTCATCCAGGTACGAGCAGTACTTC. V is TRBV5-5 and J is TRBJ2-7; no reliable D call. Germline loops: CDR1 SGHKS, CDR2 YYEKEE (reference sequence). The ends were cut back, 3 bases at V and 4 bases at J, with 8 bases in the middle. The CDR3 contains 12 residues.

This chain links TRBV5-4 with TRBJ1-2; D is possibly TRBD1 (6 bases). Germline values: CDR1 SGHNT, CDR2 YYREEE (reference sequence). The CDR3 is made up of 15 amino acids. V gave up 6 bases and J gave up 8 bases, with 23 bases separating them. The chain's CDR3 is CASTPWGRGKRGYTF. The DNA for the CDR3 is TGTGCCAGCACCCCCTGGGGCAGGGGAAAACGCGGCTACACCTTC.

The rearrangement joins TRBV7-9 to TRBJ1-1; D is ambiguous. V lost 5 bases and J 5 bases, leaving 9 bases between the germline ends. Germline V gene sequence: CDR1 SEHNR, CDR2 FQNEAQ (reference sequence). This CDR3 is built from 12 residues. The CDR3 sequence is CASSPRRTEAFF. Written as DNA, the CDR3 is TGTGCCAGCAGCCCTAGGCGAACTGAAGCTTTCTTT.

The chain is built from TRBV11-3 and TRBJ1-1; D unresolved. The CDR3 spans 13 residues. V was clipped by 4 bases and J by 5 bases, with 11 bases between them. Germline CDR1 and CDR2: SGHNT and YENEEA. Here the CDR3 reads CASSSRTGTEAFF. The CDR3 DNA reads TGTGCCAGCAGCTCCAGGACGGGAACTGAAGCTTTCTTT.

The genes are TRBV7-9 and TRBJ2-1; D may be TRBD2 (6 bases). Germline CDR1 and CDR2: SEHNR and FQNEAQ (reference sequence). The CDR3 has 15 residues. V was shortened by 5 bases and J by 4 bases, with 15 bases between the two germline ends. The CDR3 coding sequence is TGTGCCAGCAGCCCGGACGAGGGACTTTACAATGAGCAGTTCTTC. Its protein product is CASSPDEGLYNEQFF.

Remarks on this clone: Relative to the germline gene, one junction end is altered; a read error may explain this. The chain uses TRBV19 and TRBJ1-1; 10 bases are a match to TRBD1. Germline lookup yields CDR1 LNHDA and CDR2 SQIVND (reference sequence). The CDR3 is 14 amino acids. The CDR3 loop reads CASSIDRGLSEAFF. The CDR3 DNA follows: TGTGCCAGTAGCATAGACAGGGGGCTATCGGAAGCTTTCTTT.

The V call is TRBV3-1 (or the pseudogene TRBV3-2), the J call TRBJ2-7; TRBD1 matches 7 bases. V dropped 5 bases and J dropped 2; count of bases not matched to a gene: 6. Germline values: CDR1 LGHDT, CDR2 YNNKEL (reference sequence). The CDR3 has 14 amino acids. CDR3 protein: CASSYWDRAYEQYF. Written as DNA, the CDR3 is TGTGCCAGCAGCTATTGGGACAGAGCCTACGAGCAGTACTTC.

This chain links TRBV2 with TRBJ1-5, with D unclear. The CDR3 runs 16 residues. Germline V gives CDR1 SNHLY, CDR2 FYNNEI. The germline V and J ends were trimmed by 6 bases and 0 bases, with 15 bases remaining between them. The CDR3 sequence: CASRRRAGDSNQPQHF. As DNA, the CDR3 is TGTGCCAGCAGGAGAAGGGCGGGTGATAGCAATCAGCCCCAGCATTTT.

The rearrangement joins TRBV13 to TRBJ2-2; tentative D call: TRBD2 (6 bases). CDR3 length equals 15 residues. The V gene lost 6 bases and the J gene lost 5 bases, with 16 bases spanning the gap. The germline V gene has CDR1 PRHDT and CDR2 FYEKMQ (reference sequence). As DNA, the CDR3 is TGTGCCAGCAGGGGGATCTCCCGGGGGACCGGGGAGCTGTTTTTT. Translating it yields CASRGISRGTGELFF.

J is TRBJ2-2 and V is TRBV28; D is perhaps TRBD2 (6 bases). This CDR3 contains 20 residues. With 2 bases removed from V and 2 bases from J, the gap between germline ends came to 24 bases. Germline loops: CDR1 MDHEN, CDR2 SYDVKM. CDR3 nucleotides: TGTGCCAGCAGTTTAGATAGGATGGAGGGGCCCTATCTCAACACCGGGGAGCTGTTTTTT. Its protein product is CASSLDRMEGPYLNTGELFF.

The chain carries TRBV27 and TRBJ1-2, with TRBD1 identical over 8 bases. After removal of 4 bases from V and 6 bases from J, the junction contained 7 bases not matched to a gene. There are 14 residues in the CDR3. CDR1 and CDR2 from the germline V gene are MNHEY and SMNVEV (reference sequence). CDR3: CASSWGQGADGYTF. DNA for the CDR3: TGTGCCAGCAGTTGGGGGCAGGGGGCAGATGGCTACACCTTC.

The J gene is TRBJ1-1, the V gene TRBV6-5; tentative D call: TRBD1 (6 bases). Germline CDR1 and CDR2: MNHEY and SVGAGI. The CDR3 totals 13 residues. Trimming removed 0 bases from V and 10 bases from J, with 12 bases in between. The CDR3 here is CASSYSRTAPAFF. CDR3 nucleotide sequence: TGTGCCAGCAGTTACTCACGGACAGCCCCAGCTTTCTTT.

The gene calls are TRBV2 and TRBJ1-2, with 8 bases matching TRBD1. Trimming cost V 4 bases and J 6 bases; bases outside gene matches: 4. Germline assignment: CDR1 SNHLY and CDR2 FYNNEI. The CDR3 runs 13 residues. CDR3 in DNA: TGTGCCAGCAGTGTGGACAGGGAGGATGGCTACACCTTC. It translates to CASSVDREDGYTF.

The chain joins TRBV10-3 to TRBJ1-2; unclear D gene. The V gene lost 2 bases and the J gene lost 5 bases, with 6 bases spanning the gap. CDR3 length: 12 residues. Germline V gives CDR1 ENHRY, CDR2 SYGVKD. The CDR3 here is CAISEVHYGYTF. The DNA of the CDR3 is TGTGCCATCAGTGAGGTCCATTATGGCTACACCTTC.

The chain combines TRBV29-1 with TRBJ1-1; D gene ambiguous. Between the trimmed V and J ends, which lost 6 bases and 1 base, there was a span of 12 bases. CDR1 is SQVTM, CDR2 ANQGSEA, per germline. CDR3 length: 13 residues. The DNA of the CDR3 is TGCAGCGTCATCGAGGGCGCGAACACTGAAGCTTTCTTT. Its protein product is CSVIEGANTEAFF.

The chain links TRBV2 to TRBJ1-1; a weak D match, TRBD1 (5 bases). The V gene's germline CDR1 is SNHLY and CDR2 FYNNEI. Between the trimmed V and J ends, which lost 7 bases and 4 bases, there was a span of 28 bases. CDR3 length: 18 residues. The CDR3 here is CASIDPHSSPPGGTEAFF. CDR3 bases: TGTGCCAGCATAGATCCCCACTCCTCACCACCCGGGGGCACTGAAGCTTTCTTT.

V gene TRBV7-8 combines with J gene TRBJ2-7; D is unclear. Looked up from germline, CDR1 is SGHVS and CDR2 is FQNEAQ. This CDR3 spans 11 amino acids. With 5 bases removed from V and 2 bases from J, the gap between germline ends came to 4 bases. The CDR3 loop is CASSEAYEQYF. The CDR3 DNA reads as TGTGCCAGCAGCGAGGCCTACGAGCAGTACTTC.

CDR3 in amino acids: CASSLAGTLVSYEKLFF. The CDR3 coding sequence is TGTGCCAGCAGCTTAGCAGGGACCCTGGTATCCTATGAAAAACTGTTTTTT. The rearrangement uses TRBV7-8 and TRBJ1-4, with D possibly being TRBD1 (5 bases). CDR3 size: 17 residues. From germline, CDR1 is SGHVS and CDR2 FQNEAQ. V was shortened by 0 bases and J by 6 bases, with 17 bases between the two germline ends.

The chain combines TRBV2 with TRBJ1-4; D gene uncertain. Trimming removed 6 bases at V and 5 bases at J, with 16 bases between. CDR3 length equals 15 residues. Germline V gene lookup returns CDR1 SNHLY and CDR2 FYNNEI. CDR3 sequence (DNA): TGTGCCAGCAGGACCCAAGGAGGCCCCAATGAAAAACTGTTTTTT. The encoded protein is CASRTQGGPNEKLFF.

The chain has TRBV3-1 (or the pseudogene TRBV3-2) and TRBJ2-3; tentatively, D is TRBD2 (5 bases). This CDR3 has 13 residues. V dropped 7 bases and J dropped 2 bases, with 10 bases sitting between them. Germline V CDR1 and CDR2: LGHDT, YNNKEL (reference sequence). In nucleotides, the CDR3 is TGTGCCAGCACCGGACTCTACACAGATACGCAGTATTTT. Its protein is CASTGLYTDTQYF.

The chain joins TRBV7-2 to TRBJ2-7; TRBD2 aligns across 7 bases. There are 16 residues in the CDR3. In germline, CDR1 is SGHTA, CDR2 FQGNSA. V was clipped by 5 bases and J by 4 bases; unmatched bases: 14. The CDR3 sequence is CASSRFLAEGLYEQYF. CDR3 bases: TGTGCCAGCAGCCGCTTCCTAGCGGAGGGATTATACGAGCAGTACTTC.